Following are 20 T cell receptor beta chains from one sample sequenced in a study of beta chain features in type 1 diabetes. cDNA synthesis used the whole RNA isolate, giving expressed TCRB sequences. Profiled with immunoSEQ multiplex PCR; TCRdb holds only in-frame clones, not every one. The data hold around 430,000 clones, with approximately 30% observed a single time. Sequenced: naive CD4+ T cells from blood. These receptor sequences come from a man aged 18 to 29 in good health.

This clone was seen only a few times. The rearrangement uses TRBV13 and TRBJ1-1, with no clear D. The V gene lost 6 bases and the J gene lost 1 base, with 12 bases spanning the gap. CDR3 length equals 14 residues. Per germline, CDR1 PRHDT and CDR2 FYEKMQ (reference sequence). The CDR3 bases are TGTGCCAGCAGTTTGATGTTCCGGAACACTGAAGCTTTCTTT. It is translated as CASSLMFRNTEAFF.

In its sample, this clone was seen a few times. The V gene is TRBV30, the J gene TRBJ2-7, with a tentative D call TRBD2 (5 bases). The germline V gene has CDR1 GTSNPN and CDR2 SVGIG (reference sequence). Trimming pared 2 bases from V and 0 bases from J, leaving 14 bases between. The CDR3 has 15 amino acids. Here the CDR3 DNA reads TGTGCCTGGAGTCGAAGGACTTCTATCTCCTACGAGCAGTACTTC. This translates into CAWSRRTSISYEQYF.

The chain links TRBV7-2 to TRBJ2-1; D ambiguous. The CDR3 loop spans 9 amino acids. Germline V gives CDR1 SGHTA, CDR2 FQGNSA. The V end was cut by 5 bases, the J end by 15 bases, with 8 bases between. CDR3 DNA sequence: TGTGCCAGCAGCCAAAGCTTGTTCTTC. Protein: CASSQSLFF.

This clone has only a few counts. The chain has TRBV7-9 and TRBJ2-1; 8 bases align to TRBD2. V lost 7 bases, J lost 4 bases, and 9 bases stayed unmatched. The germline CDR1 and CDR2 sequences are SEHNR and FQNEAQ (reference sequence). This CDR3 spans 15 amino acids. The CDR3 sequence: CASTPRLANYNEQFF. The DNA for the CDR3 is TGTGCCAGCACCCCGCGACTAGCGAATTACAATGAGCAGTTCTTC.

This clone showed up just a few times. The chain links TRBV9 to TRBJ2-3, with TRBD1 as a possible D gene (5 bases). From germline, CDR1 is SGDLS and CDR2 YYNGEE. Trimming took 3 bases from V and 2 from J, leaving 13 bases between them. This CDR3 spans 15 amino acids. Here the CDR3 DNA reads TGTGCCAGCAGCGCCACAGGTTTCTTCACAGATACGCAGTATTTT. It encodes CASSATGFFTDTQYF.

In this sample, this clone turned up a few times. This chain connects TRBV11-2 to TRBJ2-5; tentatively, D is TRBD2 (6 bases). Per germline, CDR1 SGHAT and CDR2 FQNNGV. The CDR3 loop spans 13 amino acids. Trimming removed 5 bases from V and 11 bases from J, with 18 bases in between. The chain's CDR3 is CASSRDRLREQYF. As DNA, the CDR3 is TGTGCCAGCAGCCGCGACAGATTACGGGAGCAGTACTTC. Combining the CDR3 with reference TRBV11-2 and TRBJ2-5 gives the whole variable domain EAGVAQSPRYKIIEKRQSVAFWCNPISGHATLYWYQQILGQGPKLLIQFQNNGVVDDSQLPKDRFSAERLKGVDSTLKIQPAKLEDSAVYLCASSRDRLREQYFGPGTRLLVL.

The chain combines TRBV7-2 with TRBJ2-7, with D perhaps matching TRBD2 (5 bases). This CDR3 is 15 amino acids long. Germline V gene lookup returns CDR1 SGHTA and CDR2 FQGNSA. The V gene lost 1 base and the J gene lost 5 bases, with 15 bases spanning the gap. The CDR3 region has the DNA TGTGCCAGCAGCTTAGAGAGCGGACGACGGGACGAGCAGTACTTC. Translating it yields CASSLESGRRDEQYF.

This clone was observed a few times. The chain combines TRBV27 with TRBJ2-7; 7 nucleotides align to TRBD1. This CDR3 is 14 amino acids long. The trim removed 4 bases at V and 5 bases at J, leaving 8 bases unmatched. Looked up from germline, CDR1 is MNHEY and CDR2 is SMNVEV (reference sequence). CDR3 protein: CASSWGQGGNEQYF. CDR3 nucleotides: TGTGCCAGCAGTTGGGGACAAGGGGGCAACGAGCAGTACTTC.

The chain uses TRBV6-5 and TRBJ2-5, with TRBD1 identical over 7 bases. There are 14 residues in the CDR3. Looked up from germline, CDR1 is MNHEY and CDR2 is SVGAGI. Losses at the gene ends were 7 bases for V and 5 bases for J; bases not matched to a gene: 10. This CDR3 reads CASNPTGWRETQYF. In DNA, the CDR3 is TGTGCCAGCAATCCGACAGGGTGGCGGGAGACCCAGTACTTC.

V gene TRBV28 combines with J gene TRBJ2-3; D uncertain. V dropped 4 bases and J dropped 8 bases, with 10 bases sitting between them. Looked up from germline, CDR1 is MDHEN and CDR2 is SYDVKM. The CDR3 covers 12 residues. The CDR3: CASSSRVGTQYF. As DNA, the CDR3 is TGTGCCAGCAGTTCCCGCGTGGGTACGCAGTATTTT.

This sequence joins TRBV7-9 and TRBJ2-3; D remains ambiguous. This CDR3 has 14 residues. Trimming stripped 1 base from V and 0 bases from J, with 5 bases between. Germline V gene lookup returns CDR1 SEHNR and CDR2 FQNEAQ (reference sequence). Here the CDR3 reads CASSLVRSTDTQYF. The DNA for the CDR3 is TGTGCCAGCAGCTTAGTTCGCAGCACAGATACGCAGTATTTT.

This clone occurred a few times. The rearrangement uses TRBV5-4 and TRBJ2-1; D assignment may be TRBD1 or TRBD2 (5 bases each). V was pared by 4 bases and J by 0 bases, with 11 bases between. Germline V lookup: CDR1 SGHNT, CDR2 YYREEE (reference sequence). CDR3 length: 15 amino acids. The CDR3 here is CASSPGPDSYNEQFF. The CDR3, as DNA: TGTGCCAGCAGCCCGGGACCAGACTCCTACAATGAGCAGTTCTTC. The complete variable domain, with remaining parts taken from reference TRBV5-4 and TRBJ2-1, reads ETGVTQSPTHLIKTRGQQVTLRCSSQSGHNTVSWYQQALGQGPQFIFQYYREEENGRGNFPPRFSGLQFPNYSSELNVNALELDDSALYLCASSPGPDSYNEQFFGPGTRLTVL.

The genes are TRBV12-5 and TRBJ2-7; TRBD2 agrees at 11 bases. The germline gives CDR1 LGHNT, CDR2 FRNRAP. Trimming at V came to 0 bases and at J to 0 bases, leaving 4 bases not matched to a gene. This CDR3 is 17 amino acids long. The DNA for the CDR3 is TGTGCTAGTGGTTTGGTACTAGCGGGAGCTTACTCCTACGAGCAGTACTTC. Translated: CASGLVLAGAYSYEQYF.

This rearrangement joins TRBV2 to TRBJ2-4; 7 nucleotides match TRBD2. Looked up from germline, CDR1 is SNHLY and CDR2 is FYNNEI. V lost 4 bases to trimming and J lost 9 bases; unmatched junction nucleotides: 12. The length of the CDR3 is 15 residues. CDR3 amino acids: CASSGEGQLASIQYF. The CDR3 DNA follows: TGTGCCAGCAGTGGGGAGGGTCAGTTGGCGAGCATTCAGTACTTC.

This clone was seen a handful of times. This CDR3 is CAWSAGRIPGGELFF. CDR3 DNA: TGTGCCTGGAGTGCGGGACGGATACCCGGCGGGGAGCTGTTTTTT. The genes are TRBV30 and TRBJ2-2, with D perhaps matching TRBD1 or TRBD2 (5 bases each). CDR1 and CDR2 (germline): GTSNPN, SVGIG (reference sequence). V lost 1 base and J lost 7, with 16 bases in between. The CDR3 consists of 15 residues.

The chain has TRBV7-9 and TRBJ2-4; D is uncertain. V lost 6 bases to trimming and J lost 6 bases, with 15 bases between them. Germline CDR1 SEHNR, CDR2 FQNEAQ (reference sequence). CDR3 size: 14 residues. The CDR3 bases are TGTGCCAGCAGTCGTGGGGTGGCAGTAAACATTCAGTACTTC. Residues: CASSRGVAVNIQYF. Full variable domain (rest looked up from reference TRBV7-9 and TRBJ2-4): DTGVSQNPRHKITKRGQNVTFRCDPISEHNRLYWYRQTLGQGPEFLTYFQNEAQLEKSRLLSDRFSAERPKGSFSTLEIQRTEQGDSAMYLCASSRGVAVNIQYFGAGTRLSVL.

This clone has more than one count but fewer than ten. The CDR3 nucleotides are TGTGCCAGCAGTTCCTCCCGGGGGGGTTTCGATGAGCAGTTCTTC. It is translated as CASSSSRGGFDEQFF. This chain uses TRBV6-5 with TRBJ2-1; 8 bases line up with TRBD2. From germline, CDR1 is MNHEY and CDR2 SVGAGI. After removal of 4 bases from V and 8 bases from J, the junction contained 10 bases not matched to a gene. The CDR3 covers 15 residues.

Comments on this clone: At one end the junction does not follow the germline gene, possibly because of a read error. Other DNA sequences in the sample encode the same CDR3. The chain carries TRBV30 and TRBJ1-1; D may be TRBD1 (5 bases). This CDR3 is 11 amino acids long. Germline V gene lookup returns CDR1 GTSNPN and CDR2 SVGIG (reference sequence). The DNA for the CDR3 is TGCGCACGGGGGGGTCGTACTGAAGCTTTCTTT. The encoded protein is CARGGRTEAFF.

This clone was seen only a few times. This chain joins TRBV7-2 and TRBJ2-5; D not resolved. Germline values: CDR1 SGHTA, CDR2 FQGNSA. V lost 3 bases, J lost 2 bases, and 10 bases lay in between. CDR3 length equals 14 residues. The CDR3 sequence: CASSFGSKQETQYF. The CDR3 DNA follows: TGTGCCAGCAGCTTTGGGTCTAAACAAGAGACCCAGTACTTC.

This chain joins TRBV19 and TRBJ2-7; TRBD1 matches 9 bases. Germline V CDR1 and CDR2: LNHDA, SQIVND (reference sequence). V trimming: 5 bases; J trimming: 2 bases; junction bases outside the gene matches: 4. CDR3 length equals 14 residues. DNA of the CDR3: TGTGCCAGTAGTCTGAGACAGGGGGCCTACGAGCAGTACTTC. This codes for CASSLRQGAYEQYF.